This is a list of T cell receptor beta chains from one sample in a study of shared clonotypes between healthy human individuals. Libraries were prepared by immunoSEQ multiplex PCR; TCRdb keeps only in-frame clonotypes and omits some of them. The sample carries more than 2 million clones, just under 95% recorded once. Sequencing was done on a sample of naive CD8+ T cells sorted from blood. The source is a man aged 18 to 30 in good health. Both conserved end residues are part of each CDR3. The order of the fields is D gene, J gene, V gene, CDR3 protein, CDR3 DNA. The D gene is left open where the match is weak.

D: TRBD1; J: TRBJ1-2; V: TRBV9; CDR3: CASSGDRGLLGYGYTF; DNA: TGTGCCAGCAGTGGGGACAGGGGCCTTCTGGGGTACGGCTACACCTTC
D: .; J: TRBJ2-7; V: TRBV6-1; CDR3: CASSEASFIVYEQYF; DNA: TGTGCCAGCAGTGAAGCTAGTTTTATCGTCTACGAGCAGTACTTC
D: .; J: TRBJ2-5; V: TRBV2; CDR3: CASSEEQGGETQYF; DNA: TGTGCCAGCAGTGAAGAACAGGGTGGAGAGACCCAGTACTTC
D: .; J: TRBJ2-2; V: TRBV19; CDR3: CASIPAHRYTGELFF; DNA: TGTGCCAGTATCCCTGCCCACAGGTACACCGGGGAGCTGTTTTTT
D: .; J: TRBJ1-2; V: TRBV10-3; CDR3: CATLGQPNYGYTF; DNA: TGTGCCACCCTAGGACAGCCCAACTATGGCTACACCTTC
D: TRBD2; J: TRBJ2-1; V: TRBV6-5; CDR3: CATAAGDNEQFF; DNA: TGTGCCACCGCAGCGGGGGACAATGAGCAGTTCTTC
D: .; J: TRBJ2-1; V: TRBV9; CDR3: CASSAIRGEQFF; DNA: TGTGCCAGCAGCGCGATCAGGGGTGAGCAGTTCTTC
D: .; J: TRBJ2-1; V: TRBV7-9; CDR3: CASSLAGVQGLLGDEQFF; DNA: TGTGCCAGCAGCTTAGCCGGTGTGCAGGGCCTTCTAGGGGATGAGCAGTTCTTC
D: .; J: TRBJ2-7; V: TRBV5-1; CDR3: CASSLGLVGYEQYF; DNA: TGCGCCAGCAGCTTGGGACTAGTGGGGTACGAGCAGTACTTC
D: .; J: TRBJ1-1; V: TRBV6-6; CDR3: CAAGFEAFF; DNA: TGTGCCGCGGGGTTTGAAGCTTTCTTT
D: .; J: TRBJ2-7; V: TRBV5-1; CDR3: CASSLGQYYEQYF; DNA: TGCGCCAGCAGCTTGGGCCAATACTACGAGCAGTACTTC
D: .; J: TRBJ2-5; V: TRBV2; CDR3: CASSDGPVSETQYF; DNA: TGTGCCAGCAGTGACGGACCCGTGAGTGAGACCCAGTACTTC